Each of the 23 T cell receptor beta chains below was sequenced from the same sample in a study of OX40 agonist ivuxolimab in advanced cancers. Library construction relied on the immunoSEQ multiplex PCR assay. Sourced from immuneACCESS, this table was stored by TCRdb with only in-frame sequences that have V and J called. A share of the clones is absent; for the studies checked, an unresolved V gene accounts for under half, and the remainder has no known explanation. The sample table contains 70,000 to 85,000 clones; only one count was recorded for about 86% of them. Of the sample, around 2% falls within the top ten clones. The specimen comprised CD4+ or CD8+ T cells sorted from blood, sampled in a trial of the OX40 agonist ivuxolimab. Every receptor here comes from an adult with an advanced solid tumor such as melanoma, head and neck, liver or kidney cancer.

V is TRBV29-1 and J is TRBJ2-2; D not resolved. Trimming left V 5 bases short and J 0 bases short, with 7 bases between. CDR1 and CDR2 from the germline V gene are SQVTM and ANQGSEA. The CDR3 has 13 amino acids. This CDR3 reads CSVFTTNTGELFF. CDR3 nucleotides: TGCAGCGTTTTCACTACGAACACCGGGGAGCTGTTTTTT.

As concerns this clone: A junction end diverges from the germline sequence, so it may reflect a read error. The chain recombines TRBV5-6 with TRBJ2-5; TRBD1 agrees at 9 bases. There are 14 residues in the CDR3. CDR1 is SGHDT, CDR2 YYEEEE, per germline. The CDR3 nucleotides are TGTGCCAGCAGCACCGCGGGGAGAAGGACAGGGGTTCACTTC. This codes for CASSTAGRRTGVHF.

The V and J genes are TRBV28 and TRBJ2-5, with 7 bases lining up with TRBD1. This CDR3 region has 13 residues. V was pared by 9 bases and J by 0 bases, with 4 bases of the junction left unmatched. Germline V gene lookup returns CDR1 MDHEN and CDR2 SYDVKM. CDR3 loop: CASRDSNQETQYF. The DNA for the CDR3 is TGTGCCAGTCGGGACAGCAACCAAGAGACCCAGTACTTC.

The chain is built from TRBV27 and TRBJ1-3; D unclear. V dropped 6 bases and J dropped 2 bases, with 14 bases sitting between them. Germline V gene lookup returns CDR1 MNHEY and CDR2 SMNVEV (reference sequence). There are 15 residues in the CDR3. The CDR3 nucleotides are TGTGCCAGCAGCCCGGGGTGGGCGGCTGGAAACACCATATATTTT. Amino acids: CASSPGWAAGNTIYF.

The chain is built from TRBV10-2 and TRBJ1-2; no clear D. Germline V gene lookup returns CDR1 WSHSY and CDR2 SAAADI. The CDR3 spans 13 residues. The germline V and J ends were trimmed by 2 bases and 3 bases, with 7 bases remaining between them. CDR3 loop: CASSEGIYYGYTF. In DNA, the CDR3 is TGCGCCAGCAGTGAGGGCATCTACTATGGCTACACCTTC.

This sequence joins TRBV19 and TRBJ2-5; 9 bases fit TRBD1. There are 16 residues in the CDR3. Germline CDR1 reads LNHDA; CDR2 reads SQIVND (reference sequence). V shed 6 bases, J shed 5 bases, and the junction held 13 bases outside the gene matches. CDR3 in DNA: TGTGCCAGTAGACGTACCGGGACAGGGACCACGGAGACCCAGTACTTC. This encodes CASRRTGTGTTETQYF.

The V gene is TRBV5-8, the J gene TRBJ1-1; D unresolved. This CDR3 contains 14 residues. Looked up from germline, CDR1 is SGHTS and CDR2 is YDEGEE. Deletions cut 4 bases from V and 1 base from J, with 11 bases between. CDR3 sequence reads: CASSTSRQNTEAFF. The CDR3 DNA is TGTGCCAGCAGCACGTCGCGGCAGAACACTGAAGCTTTCTTT.

The V gene is TRBV28, the J gene TRBJ1-1; D is undetermined. CDR3 length equals 10 residues. The V gene's germline CDR1 is MDHEN and CDR2 SYDVKM. The germline V and J ends were trimmed by 8 bases and 7 bases, with 8 bases remaining between them. CDR3 DNA: TGTGCCAGCCCTATCGATGAAGCTTTCTTT. Translated: CASPIDEAFF.

V gene TRBV19 combines with J gene TRBJ1-6, with D tentatively TRBD1 (5 bases). This CDR3 contains 15 residues. V was pared by 2 bases and J by 10 bases, with 15 bases between. Germline CDR1 and CDR2: LNHDA and SQIVND (reference sequence). The CDR3 DNA reads TGTGCCAGTAGTATAAGGGAGCAGGGAGGCTCACCCCTCCACTTT. This translates into CASSIREQGGSPLHF.

Here the CDR3 DNA reads TGTGCCAGCAGCCCCAGGGGACAGGGAAAAAACGAGCAGTACTTC. It encodes CASSPRGQGKNEQYF. The J gene is TRBJ2-7, the V gene TRBV7-6; 9 bases are a match to TRBD1. The CDR3 totals 15 residues. With 5 bases clipped from V and 5 bases from J, the junction kept 10 bases outside the gene matches. The germline V gene encodes CDR1 SGHVS and CDR2 FNYEAQ.

The V gene is TRBV6-6, the J gene TRBJ1-1; D is uncertain. The CDR3 runs to 12 residues. CDR1 and CDR2 from the germline V gene are MNHNY and SVGAGI (reference sequence). Trimming took 5 bases from V and 5 from J, leaving 9 bases between them. CDR3 residues: CASSALRTEAFF. The CDR3 DNA reads as TGTGCCAGCAGTGCGCTAAGGACTGAAGCTTTCTTT.

The gene calls are TRBV18 and TRBJ1-4; 8 nucleotides line up with TRBD1. Germline V gives CDR1 KGHSH, CDR2 LQKENI. CDR3 size: 15 residues. The V segment lost 3 bases and the J segment 6 bases; nucleotides outside the gene matches: 6. The CDR3 protein is CASSPPGGGDEKLFF. The CDR3 nucleotides are TGTGCCAGCTCACCCCCAGGGGGCGGAGATGAAAAACTGTTTTTT.

The chain joins TRBV10-1 to TRBJ1-1, with a possible D match to TRBD1 (5 bases). In germline, CDR1 is WNHNN, CDR2 SYGVQD (reference sequence). V dropped 6 bases and J dropped 6 bases, with 20 bases sitting between them. The length of the CDR3 is 15 residues. The CDR3 sequence: CASSTLTSREAEAFF. The CDR3 DNA reads as TGCGCCAGCAGCACCCTCACTTCCAGGGAGGCTGAAGCTTTCTTT.

The J gene is TRBJ2-7, the V gene TRBV7-2, with 7 bases identical to TRBD2. V shed 1 base, J shed 0 bases, and the junction held 3 bases outside the gene matches. Germline lookup yields CDR1 SGHTA and CDR2 FQGNSA. CDR3 length equals 15 residues. CDR3 region: CASSLVGGSSYEQYF. CDR3 sequence (DNA): TGTGCCAGCAGCTTAGTGGGCGGGAGCTCCTACGAGCAGTACTTC.

In nucleotides, the CDR3 is TGTGCCAGCAGCCGCTTCTTGGGAGACTCCTCAAGTCAGCCCCAGCATTTT. Translating gives CASSRFLGDSSSQPQHF. The chain combines TRBV28 with TRBJ1-5; D is unresolved. Germline assignment: CDR1 MDHEN and CDR2 SYDVKM. V was pared by 6 bases and J by 6 bases, with 24 bases between. The CDR3 has 17 residues. The full variable domain, with the rest looked up from reference TRBV28 and TRBJ1-5, is DVKVTQSSRYLVKRTGEKVFLECVQDMDHENMFWYRQDPGLGLRLIYFSYDVKMKEKGDIPEGYSVSREKKERFSLILESASTNQTSMYLCASSRFLGDSSSQPQHFGDGTRLSIL.

J is TRBJ1-5 and V is TRBV6-5; weak D call: TRBD1 (5 bases). CDR3 length: 14 residues. With 3 bases removed from V and 7 bases from J, the gap between germline ends came to 13 bases. Germline V gene sequence: CDR1 MNHEY, CDR2 SVGAGI. The CDR3 nucleotides read TGTGCCAGCAGTTATCCCCTGACAGCACAGCCCCAGCATTTT. Its protein product is CASSYPLTAQPQHF.

The chain couples TRBV5-6 to TRBJ1-6; 7 nucleotides agree with TRBD1. CDR1 is SGHDT and CDR2 is YYEEEE in the germline V gene. The trim removed 4 bases at V and 7 bases at J, leaving 8 bases unmatched. This CDR3 has 15 amino acids. For the CDR3, the DNA is TGTGCCAGCAGCAAAAAGACAGGGAGGAATTCACCCCTCCACTTT. As protein: CASSKKTGRNSPLHF. The full variable domain, completed using reference TRBV5-6 and TRBJ1-6, is DAGVTQSPTHLIKTRGQQVTLRCSPKSGHDTVSWYQQALGQGPQFIFQYYEEEERQRGNFPDRFSGHQFPNYSSELNVNALLLGDSALYLCASSKKTGRNSPLHFGNGTRLTVT.

The chain employs TRBV5-1 and TRBJ1-1; the D gene is possibly TRBD1 (5 bases). Germline assignment: CDR1 SGHRS and CDR2 YFSETQ. The V gene lost 5 bases and the J gene lost 0 bases, with 8 bases spanning the gap. The CDR3 is 13 residues long. CDR3 loop: CASRRGLNTEAFF. The CDR3 DNA is TGCGCCAGCAGGCGGGGCCTGAACACTGAAGCTTTCTTT.

V is TRBV14 and J is TRBJ1-2, with 9 bases fitting TRBD1. Germline CDR1 reads SGHDN; CDR2 reads FVKESK. CDR3 length: 16 amino acids. The junction had 6 bases not matched to a gene; V was cut back by 1 base and J by 3 bases. The CDR3 protein is CASSQGGQGLDYGYTF. Here the CDR3 DNA reads TGTGCCAGCAGCCAAGGCGGACAGGGGTTGGACTATGGCTACACCTTC.

This clone has a single count. The gene calls are TRBV28 and TRBJ2-7, with 9 bases matching TRBD1. Trimming took 6 bases from V and 3 from J; bases not matched to a gene: 9. CDR1 and CDR2 (germline): MDHEN, SYDVKM. The CDR3 runs to 15 residues. In DNA form, the CDR3 reads TGTGCCAGCAGCCAACCGGGACAGGGAAGCTACGAGCAGTACTTC. As protein: CASSQPGQGSYEQYF.

This sequence joins TRBV1 and TRBJ2-3; the table's D call TRBD1 went unverified against the DNA. TRBV1 is a recognized pseudogene. The CDR3 is 13 residues long. Here the CDR3 reads CTSGQRITDTQYF. CDR3 nucleotide sequence: TGCACCAGCGGACAGAGGATCACAGATACGCAGTATTTT.

The chain has TRBV7-9 and TRBJ1-1; D may be TRBD1 (5 bases). V lost 5 bases to trimming and J lost 0 bases, with 13 bases between them. CDR1 SEHNR and CDR2 FQNEAQ come from the germline V gene (reference sequence). The CDR3 length is 15 residues. The CDR3 coding sequence is TGTGCCAGCAGCCTCCGGGACGGCATGAACACTGAAGCTTTCTTT. It encodes CASSLRDGMNTEAFF.

J is TRBJ1-1 and V is TRBV7-2; 9 bases align to TRBD1. CDR1 and CDR2 (germline): SGHTA, FQGNSA. The CDR3 length is 15 residues. Losses at the gene ends were 5 bases for V and 0 bases for J; bases not matched to a gene: 4. The CDR3: CASSPRQGVNTEAFF. CDR3 coding DNA: TGTGCCAGCAGCCCTAGACAGGGGGTGAACACTGAAGCTTTCTTT.